This T cell receptor (beta chain) was documented in a study of blood T cell repertoires in COVID-19. The method was immunoSEQ multiplex PCR; TCRdb's version includes in-frame clones alone and lacks a portion of them. Among about 240,000 clones listed, 80% to 85% were seen once. The germline gives CDR1 SGHTA, CDR2 FQGNSA. The CDR3 has 15 amino acids. The V and J ends lost 5 bases and 1 base, in that order; junction bases with no gene match: 6. The genes are TRBV7-2 and TRBJ2-5; TRBD1 aligns across 8 bases. This clonotype originated in a woman in her late teens or twenties with acute or convalescent COVID-19. Input material: peripheral blood. The CDR3 is CASSPRTGLQETQYF. CDR3 coding DNA: TGTGCCAGCAGCCCACGGACAGGGCTCCAAGAGACCCAGTACTTC.